This T cell receptor (beta chain) was observed in a study of T-cell reconstitution after alpha-beta-depleted transplantation in children. Unique molecular identifiers were incorporated during preparation of the TCRbeta library. TCRdb reprocessed the PCR reads via MiXCR and lists one record per CDR3 protein. Here the sample spans 90,000 to 130,000 distinct CDR3 sequences, about 9.4% being singletons. Whole-study findings and limits: A year post-transplant, T-cell counts and diversity derived mostly from newly produced T cells. After transplant, at about two months, alpha-beta T cells were reportedly derived from several hundred expanded graft clones. Surviving recipient T cells and thymic progenitors underlay high day-60 TCRbeta diversity in some patients.

This clonotype occurred many times. Its target is unknown. V lost 5 bases to trimming and J lost 10 bases, with 11 bases between them. Germline V gives CDR1 SGHTA, CDR2 FQGNSA. The CDR3 spans 11 residues. The chain couples TRBV7-2 to TRBJ1-2; tentative D call: TRBD1 (6 bases). This TCR derives from a boy between 2 and 15 years old with acute lymphoblastic leukemia, due to receive a stem cell transplant. Specimen: PBMCs, collected before TCRalphabeta/CD19-depleted stem cell transplant. In DNA form, the CDR3 reads TGTGCCAGCAGCCTTCGGGGGGCCTACACCTTC. Translating it yields CASSLRGAYTF.